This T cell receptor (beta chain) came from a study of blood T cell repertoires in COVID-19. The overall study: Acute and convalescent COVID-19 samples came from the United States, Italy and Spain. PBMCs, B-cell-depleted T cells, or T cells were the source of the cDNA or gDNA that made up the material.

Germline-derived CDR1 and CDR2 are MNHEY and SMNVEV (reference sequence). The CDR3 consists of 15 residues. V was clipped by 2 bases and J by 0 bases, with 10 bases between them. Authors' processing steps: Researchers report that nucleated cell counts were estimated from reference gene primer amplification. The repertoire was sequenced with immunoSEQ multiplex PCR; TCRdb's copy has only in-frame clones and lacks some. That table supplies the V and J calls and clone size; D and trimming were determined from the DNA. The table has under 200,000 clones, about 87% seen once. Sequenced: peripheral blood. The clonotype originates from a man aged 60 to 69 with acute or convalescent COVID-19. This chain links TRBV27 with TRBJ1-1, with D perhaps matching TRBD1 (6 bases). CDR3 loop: CASSLHAGVNTEAFF. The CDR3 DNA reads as TGTGCCAGCAGTTTACACGCAGGGGTGAACACTGAAGCTTTCTTT.